Listed here are 19 T cell receptor beta chains from one sample, sequenced in a study of blood T cell repertoires in COVID-19. Profiled with immunoSEQ multiplex PCR; TCRdb holds only in-frame clones, not every one. This table has under 250,000 clones, 65% to 90% appearing once. Sequencing input: peripheral blood. The receptor set was obtained from a human donor in a cohort sampled during active COVID-19.

The rearrangement uses TRBV28 and TRBJ2-1; D is uncertain. CDR3 length: 18 residues. The V gene's germline CDR1 is MDHEN and CDR2 SYDVKM. V dropped 3 bases and J dropped 0 bases, with 18 bases sitting between them. The CDR3, as DNA: TGTGCCAGCAGTTTCACTCGAACTAAGAGTAGCTCCTACAATGAGCAGTTCTTC. Amino acids: CASSFTRTKSSSYNEQFF.

V gene TRBV11-2 combines with J gene TRBJ2-2; 7 positions match TRBD1. This CDR3 spans 15 amino acids. Trimming at V came to 5 bases and at J to 1 base, leaving 4 bases not matched to a gene. Per the germline V gene, CDR1 is SGHAT and CDR2 is FQNNGV. The DNA of the CDR3 is TGTGCCAGCAGCCGCCGACAGGGGAACACCGGGGAGCTGTTTTTT. Amino acids: CASSRRQGNTGELFF.

The J gene is TRBJ2-3, the V gene TRBV15; tentatively, D is TRBD2 (6 bases). The CDR3 has 15 residues. Trimming pared 1 base from V and 2 bases from J, leaving 10 bases between. Germline lookup yields CDR1 LNHNV and CDR2 YYDKDF (reference sequence). This chain's CDR3 is CATSRGLALTDTQYF. The DNA for the CDR3 is TGTGCCACCAGCAGAGGGCTAGCGCTCACAGATACGCAGTATTTT.

The CDR3 is CASSPGVLGSTGELFF. The CDR3, as DNA: TGCGCCAGCAGCCCCGGGGTCCTAGGGTCTACCGGGGAGCTGTTTTTT. The rearrangement uses TRBV5-1 and TRBJ2-2, with D maybe TRBD2 (5 bases). Germline-derived CDR1 and CDR2 are SGHRS and YFSETQ. There are 16 residues in the CDR3. V lost 4 bases to trimming and J lost 5 bases, with 18 bases between them.

This chain joins TRBV24-1 and TRBJ2-2; 11 bases fit TRBD1. The CDR3 is 15 amino acids. The germline V gene encodes CDR1 KGHDR and CDR2 SFDVKD. V was clipped by 3 bases and J by 6 bases; unmatched bases: 2. The CDR3 nucleotides are TGTGCCACCAGTGATGCGGGACAGGGGGCCGGGGAGCTGTTTTTT. Protein: CATSDAGQGAGELFF.

The genes are TRBV24-1 and TRBJ2-3, with 8 bases aligning to TRBD2. CDR3 length: 13 residues. The germline CDR1 and CDR2 sequences are KGHDR and SFDVKD. Trimming at V came to 7 bases and at J to 5 bases, leaving 4 bases not matched to a gene. CDR3 amino acids: CATRSGSQDTQYF. CDR3 in DNA: TGTGCCACCAGAAGCGGGAGCCAAGATACGCAGTATTTT.

The chain couples TRBV28 to TRBJ2-1; TRBD2 matches 7 bases. The CDR3 is 15 amino acids. Germline-derived CDR1 and CDR2 are MDHEN and SYDVKM. V was pared by 6 bases and J by 0 bases, with 5 bases of the junction left unmatched. The CDR3 spells CASSSRGSSYNEQFF. The CDR3 DNA reads TGTGCCAGCAGCTCCCGCGGGAGCTCCTACAATGAGCAGTTCTTC.

The chain is built from TRBV29-1 and TRBJ1-3; no definite D call. V shed 4 bases and J shed 0 bases, with 4 bases lying between them. The CDR3 contains 12 residues. CDR1 and CDR2 (germline): SQVTM, ANQGSEA. The DNA for the CDR3 is TGCAGCGTTGTTAACTCTGGAAACACCATATATTTT. Its translation is CSVVNSGNTIYF.

The rearrangement uses TRBV6-1 and TRBJ2-7; the match to TRBD1 covers 7 bases. The germline V gene has CDR1 MNHNS and CDR2 SASEGT. J lost 2 bases, V lost 8 bases, and 0 bases had no gene match. The CDR3 covers 11 residues. DNA of the CDR3: TGTGCCAGCGGACAGGCCTACGAGCAGTACTTC. Amino acid sequence: CASGQAYEQYF.

The chain is built from TRBV19 and TRBJ2-7; 8 bases agree with TRBD1. Losses at the gene ends were 6 bases for V and 2 bases for J; bases not matched to a gene: 6. The CDR3 contains 14 residues. Germline loops: CDR1 LNHDA, CDR2 SQIVND (reference sequence). This CDR3 is CASSWSTGAYEQYF. The CDR3 DNA is TGTGCCAGTAGCTGGTCGACAGGGGCCTACGAGCAGTACTTC. The variable domain in full, with the rest retrieved from reference TRBV19 and TRBJ2-7, is DGGITQSPKYLFRKEGQNVTLSCEQNLNHDAMYWYRQDPGQGLRLIYYSQIVNDFQKGDIAEGYSVSREKKESFPLTVTSAQKNPTAFYLCASSWSTGAYEQYFGPGTRLTVT.

J is TRBJ2-1 and V is TRBV3-1 (or the pseudogene TRBV3-2); weak D call: TRBD1 (7 bases). Germline V gene sequence: CDR1 LGHDT, CDR2 YNNKEL (reference sequence). With 4 bases removed from V and 10 bases from J, the gap between germline ends came to 20 bases. The length of the CDR3 is 15 residues. CDR3 residues: CASSLHLQGGREQFF. CDR3 sequence (DNA): TGTGCCAGCAGCCTTCACCTCCAGGGGGGTCGGGAGCAGTTCTTC.

The chain uses TRBV6-5 and TRBJ2-6; 7 nucleotides align to TRBD2. The CDR3 runs 15 residues. Germline V gives CDR1 MNHEY, CDR2 SVGAGI. V gave up 11 bases and J gave up 0 bases; unmatched junction bases: 7. DNA for the CDR3: TGTGCCGCCCAGGGCGGGAGCTCTGGGGCCAACGTCCTGACTTTC. Translation gives CAAQGGSSGANVLTF.

In this sample, this clone turned up once. The chain links TRBV5-1 to TRBJ2-5; TRBD1 is a possible D gene (5 bases). The CDR3 totals 16 residues. Germline V lookup: CDR1 SGHRS, CDR2 YFSETQ. V lost 0 bases, J lost 2 bases, and 14 bases lay in between. As DNA, the CDR3 is TGCGCCAGCAGCTTGGGTGGTACAGGACGGCAAGAGACCCAGTACTTC. Its translation is CASSLGGTGRQETQYF.

The V call is TRBV2, the J call TRBJ2-5; D may be TRBD1 (6 bases). Germline assignment: CDR1 SNHLY and CDR2 FYNNEI. This CDR3 comprises 15 residues. V lost 5 bases, J lost 7 bases, and 20 bases lay in between. As DNA, the CDR3 is TGTGCCAGCAGTCGAAGAGGGGACACCGTTGTGACCCAGTACTTC. This sequence encodes CASSRRGDTVVTQYF. The full variable domain, completed using reference TRBV2 and TRBJ2-5, is EPEVTQTPSHQVTQMGQEVILRCVPISNHLYFYWYRQILGQKVEFLVSFYNNEISEKSEIFDDQFSVERPDGSNFTLKIRSTKLEDSAMYFCASSRRGDTVVTQYFGPGTRLLVL.

This clone was found once. The chain uses TRBV29-1 and TRBJ1-1; 9 bases match TRBD1. The junction had 5 bases not matched to a gene; V was cut back by 3 bases and J by 6 bases. Germline CDR1 is SQVTM and CDR2 is ANQGSEA. The CDR3 spans 13 residues. The CDR3 loop is CSVEDRGWSEAFF. The DNA for the CDR3 is TGCAGCGTTGAGGACAGGGGATGGTCTGAAGCTTTCTTT.

The chain has TRBV2 and TRBJ1-1, with 9 bases matching TRBD1. Germline V lookup: CDR1 SNHLY, CDR2 FYNNEI. This CDR3 is built from 17 residues. The junction had 8 bases not matched to a gene; V was cut back by 3 bases and J by 0 bases. This CDR3 is CASSDETGGPMNTEAFF. The CDR3 region has the DNA TGTGCCAGCAGTGATGAGACAGGGGGACCCATGAACACTGAAGCTTTCTTT.

This clone has more than one count but fewer than ten. CDR3 in amino acids: CATSIGTPRVTDTQYF. Here the CDR3 DNA reads TGTGCCACCAGCATCGGGACTCCTAGAGTCACAGATACGCAGTATTTT. The J gene is TRBJ2-3, the V gene TRBV15; a possible D gene is TRBD2 (6 bases). CDR1 LNHNV and CDR2 YYDKDF come from the germline V gene (reference sequence). V was clipped by 4 bases and J by 2 bases, with 16 bases between them. This CDR3 region has 16 residues.

This rearrangement joins TRBV29-1 to TRBJ2-7, with D possibly being TRBD2 (6 bases). The CDR3 contains 11 residues. Germline V gene data show CDR1 as SQVTM and CDR2 as ANQGSEA. CDR3 protein: CAGSENHEQYF. CDR3 sequence (DNA): TGCGCCGGGAGCGAGAACCACGAGCAGTACTTC.

Remarks on this clone: The germline gene is not matched at one end of the junction; a read error may be the cause. The chain employs TRBV19 and TRBJ2-3; possibly TRBD2 for D (5 bases). The CDR3 loop spans 15 amino acids. Germline V lookup: CDR1 LNHDA, CDR2 SQIVND (reference sequence). The CDR3 here is CASKRLSGGGDTQYF. The CDR3 coding sequence is TGTGCGAGTAAACGACTCTCCGGAGGCGGGGATACGCAGTATTTT.